This TCR beta chain was obtained from a study of cytomegalovirus exposure and HLA in healthy donors. Study-wide background: A prior analysis found 95 million to 140 million unique TCR beta sequences from approximately 190 million T cells. Study observations and caveats: Upon later analysis, TCR association rates were observed to vary by HLA locus, being highest for DRB1 and lowest for HLA-C. Researchers catalogued around 150 TCR beta chains as cytomegalovirus-associated. Association of 16,951 TCR beta sequences with HLA alleles was found at 0.05 false discovery rate in a later analysis.

With 60 Vbeta and 13 Jbeta primers, the PCR was carried out. Clones were sequenced by immunoSEQ multiplex PCR, and TCRdb holds only the in-frame ones, with some missing. The table has nearly 65,000 clones, approximately 73% seen once. About this clone: Its antigen remains unknown.

This CDR3 is built from 20 residues. CDR1 and CDR2 from the germline V gene are SGHTS and YDEGEE. V was pared by 0 bases and J by 5 bases, with 26 bases between. This sequence joins TRBV5-8 and TRBJ2-2; D possibly corresponds to TRBD2 (6 bases). The sequencing sample was made of PBMCs. The receptor was derived from a man aged 45-65 years in good health and CMV-seronegative. CDR3 bases: TGTGCCAGCAGCTTGGCCCAGGGACTGACTCTTTCCCTTCGTACCGGGGAGCTGTTTTTT. Its protein product is CASSLAQGLTLSLRTGELFF.